A selection of T cell receptor beta chains follows, all from one sample in a study of cytomegalovirus exposure and HLA in healthy donors. Assay used: immunoSEQ multiplex PCR; TCRdb lists only in-frame clones, some missing. The data contain roughly 100,000 clones, roughly 82% of them seen just once; the ten biggest clones take up 5% to 7%. The sample taken for sequencing was PBMCs. The receptors were sampled from a woman aged 45-59 years in good health and CMV-seropositive. The CDR3 runs from the conserved cysteine through the conserved F or W. Size is stated for part of the rows, as once, few or many counts, or as a class when the clone is expanded.

>NA|TRBV19
CASMGQTDYEQYF
>NA|TRBV5-1
CASGRQGIDPGELFF
>NA|TRBV5-6
CASSPPTVMNTEAFF
>NA|TRBV29-1
CSAGLAGYNEQFF
>NA|TRBV5-1
CASSLNPPRQETQYF
>NA|TRBV7-2
CASSLTTGVGGYTF
>NA|TRBV30
CAWSVPRPSNQPQHF
>few|TRBV28
CASRNPTSGGLPYEQYF
>NA|TRBV2
CASSGRGRLAGELFF
>NA|TRBV5-1
CASSLDRAYEQYF
>NA|TRBV7-9
CSSSLGGGGTGNNSPLHF
>NA|TRBV10-3
CAISDLGTGLYEQYF
>NA|TRBV7-5
CARRGSEAFF
>NA|TRBV7-9
CASSLETGRGGYTF
>NA|TRBV7-2
CASSSWTGRTDTQYF
>NA|TRBV6-1
CASSPRTGTQPQHF
>NA|TRBV5-5
CASSRVTENTEAFF
>NA|TRBV5-1
CASSLGQANTQETQYF
>few|TRBV9
CASSAGRGGVNTEAFF
>few|TRBV9
CASSVHPVAAFF
>NA|TRBV19
CASSTPYERGSGSPLHF
>many|TRBV19
CASTLDRYSGNTIYF
>NA|TRBV30
CAWSRAGPSGNTIYF
>NA|TRBV6-5
CASSYSSREGEKLFF
>NA|TRBV7-3
CASSAQGASTGELFF
>NA|TRBV5-1
CASSPGQGASGANVLTF
>NA|TRBV6-4
CASSEAGGLNEQFF
>NA|TRBV28
CASSMGQYYGYTF
>NA|TRBV6-1
CASNLAGTGNQPQHF
>NA|TRBV5-1
CASSLAGTGGDTIYF
>NA|TRBV7-2
CASSLGGQGEKLFF
>NA|TRBV4-3
CASSLQSTDTQYF
>NA|TRBV5-6
CASRLHGGYTF
>NA|TRBV5-4
CASSQAVSGDYGYTF
>NA|TRBV7-3
CASSFRAGANTEAFF
>NA|TRBV10-3
CAISVTGINQPQHF
>NA|TRBV18
CASSSYAGNTDTQYF
>few|TRBV18
CASSIAGGPEQYF
>NA|TRBV28
CASRQGSYEQYF
>once|TRBV4-1
CASSHPRRDYEQYF
>few|TRBV6-1
CASHTGGNTIYF